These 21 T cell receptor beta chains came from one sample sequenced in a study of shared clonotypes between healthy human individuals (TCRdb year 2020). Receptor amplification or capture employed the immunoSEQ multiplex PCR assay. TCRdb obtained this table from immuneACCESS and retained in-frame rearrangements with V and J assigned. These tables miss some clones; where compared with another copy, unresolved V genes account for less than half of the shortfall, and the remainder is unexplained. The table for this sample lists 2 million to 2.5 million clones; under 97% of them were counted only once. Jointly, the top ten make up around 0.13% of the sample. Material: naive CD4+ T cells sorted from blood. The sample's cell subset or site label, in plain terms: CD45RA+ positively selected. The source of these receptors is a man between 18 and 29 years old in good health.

The CDR3: CASKEGFSISSGNTIYF. DNA for the CDR3: TGTGCCAGCAAGGAGGGGTTTAGCATTTCGTCTGGAAACACCATATATTTT. J is TRBJ1-3 and V is TRBV28; a weak D match, TRBD1 (5 bases). CDR1 MDHEN and CDR2 SYDVKM come from the germline V gene. CDR3 length: 17 amino acids. The ends were cut back, 7 bases at V and 1 base at J, with 20 bases in the middle. Supplemented by reference TRBV28 and TRBJ1-3, the full variable domain reads DVKVTQSSRYLVKRTGEKVFLECVQDMDHENMFWYRQDPGLGLRLIYFSYDVKMKEKGDIPEGYSVSREKKERFSLILESASTNQTSMYLCASKEGFSISSGNTIYFGEGSWLTVV.

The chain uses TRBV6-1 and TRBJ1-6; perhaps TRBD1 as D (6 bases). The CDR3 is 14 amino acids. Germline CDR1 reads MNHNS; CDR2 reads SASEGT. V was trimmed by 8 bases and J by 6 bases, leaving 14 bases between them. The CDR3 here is CASWRTALNSPLHF. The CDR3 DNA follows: TGTGCCAGCTGGAGGACAGCGCTTAATTCACCCCTCCACTTT.

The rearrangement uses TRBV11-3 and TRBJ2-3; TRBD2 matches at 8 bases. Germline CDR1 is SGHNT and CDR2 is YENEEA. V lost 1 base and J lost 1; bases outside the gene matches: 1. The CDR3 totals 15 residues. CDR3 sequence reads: CASSLGAGGTDTQYF. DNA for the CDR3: TGTGCCAGCAGCTTAGGAGCGGGAGGCACAGATACGCAGTATTTT.

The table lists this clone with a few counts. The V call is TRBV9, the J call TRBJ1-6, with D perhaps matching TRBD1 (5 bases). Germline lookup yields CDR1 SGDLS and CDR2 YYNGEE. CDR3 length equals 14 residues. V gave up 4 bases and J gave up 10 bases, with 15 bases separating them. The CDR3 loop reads CASSPYSRDSPLHF. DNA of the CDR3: TGTGCCAGCAGCCCCTACTCCAGGGACTCACCCCTCCACTTT.

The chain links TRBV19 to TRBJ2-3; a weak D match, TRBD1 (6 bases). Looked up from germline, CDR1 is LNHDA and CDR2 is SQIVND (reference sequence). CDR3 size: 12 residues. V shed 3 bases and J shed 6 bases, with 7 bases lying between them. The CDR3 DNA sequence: TGTGCCAGTAGTATCCAGGGGGATACGCAGTATTTT. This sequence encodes CASSIQGDTQYF. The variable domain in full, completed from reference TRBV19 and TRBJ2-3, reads DGGITQSPKYLFRKEGQNVTLSCEQNLNHDAMYWYRQDPGQGLRLIYYSQIVNDFQKGDIAEGYSVSREKKESFPLTVTSAQKNPTAFYLCASSIQGDTQYFGPGTRLTVL.

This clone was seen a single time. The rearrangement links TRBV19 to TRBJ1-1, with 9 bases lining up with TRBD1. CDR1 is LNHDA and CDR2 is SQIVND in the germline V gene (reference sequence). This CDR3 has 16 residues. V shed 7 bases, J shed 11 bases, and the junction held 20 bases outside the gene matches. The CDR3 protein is CASTSGTGTPRYAAFF. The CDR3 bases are TGTGCCAGTACCTCCGGGACAGGGACCCCCCGATATGCGGCTTTCTTT.

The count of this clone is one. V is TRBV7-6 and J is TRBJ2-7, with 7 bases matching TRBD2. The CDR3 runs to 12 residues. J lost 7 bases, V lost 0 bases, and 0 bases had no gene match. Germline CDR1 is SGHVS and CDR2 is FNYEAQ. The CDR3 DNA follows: TGTGCCAGCAGCTTAGCCGGGGGGGAGCAGTACTTC. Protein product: CASSLAGGEQYF.

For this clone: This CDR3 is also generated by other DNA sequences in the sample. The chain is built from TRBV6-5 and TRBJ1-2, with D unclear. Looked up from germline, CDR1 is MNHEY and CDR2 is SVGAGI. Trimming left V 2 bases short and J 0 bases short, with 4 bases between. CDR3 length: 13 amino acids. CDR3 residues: CASSYGTNYGYTF. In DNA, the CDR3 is TGTGCCAGCAGTTACGGTACTAACTATGGCTACACCTTC.

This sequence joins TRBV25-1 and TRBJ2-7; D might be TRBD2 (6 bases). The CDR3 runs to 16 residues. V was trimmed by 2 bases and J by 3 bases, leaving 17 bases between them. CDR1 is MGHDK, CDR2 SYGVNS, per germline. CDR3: CASSEGVVRGLYEQYF. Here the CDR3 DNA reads TGTGCCAGCAGTGAAGGGGTAGTTAGGGGACTCTACGAGCAGTACTTC.

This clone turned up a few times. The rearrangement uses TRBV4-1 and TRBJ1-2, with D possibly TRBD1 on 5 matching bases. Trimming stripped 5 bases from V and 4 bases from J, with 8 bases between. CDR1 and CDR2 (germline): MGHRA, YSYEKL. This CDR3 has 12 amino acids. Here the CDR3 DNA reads TGCGCCAGCAGCGAGGGACCCTATGGCTACACCTTC. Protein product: CASSEGPYGYTF.

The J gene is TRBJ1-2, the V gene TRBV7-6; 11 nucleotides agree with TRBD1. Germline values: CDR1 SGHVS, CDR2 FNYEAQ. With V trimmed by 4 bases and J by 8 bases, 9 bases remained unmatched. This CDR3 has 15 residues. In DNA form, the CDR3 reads TGTGCCAGCAGCTCCGGGACAGGGGGACTGGAGGGCTACACCTTC. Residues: CASSSGTGGLEGYTF.

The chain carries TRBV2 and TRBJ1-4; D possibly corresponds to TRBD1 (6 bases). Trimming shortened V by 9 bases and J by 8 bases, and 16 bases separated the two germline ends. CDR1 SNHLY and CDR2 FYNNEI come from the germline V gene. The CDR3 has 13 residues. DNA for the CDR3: TGTGCCAGTCAGTTAGGGGGTGGGGAAAAACTGTTTTTT. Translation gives CASQLGGGEKLFF.

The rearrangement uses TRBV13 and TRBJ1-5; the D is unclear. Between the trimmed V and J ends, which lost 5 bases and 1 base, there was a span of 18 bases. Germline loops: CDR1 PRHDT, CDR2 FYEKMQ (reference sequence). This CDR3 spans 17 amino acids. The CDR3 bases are TGTGCCAGCAGCCATCGGCGGCTAGGGAACAGCAATCAGCCCCAGCATTTT. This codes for CASSHRRLGNSNQPQHF. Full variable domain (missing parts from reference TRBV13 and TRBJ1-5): AAGVIQSPRHLIKEKRETATLKCYPIPRHDTVYWYQQGPGQDPQFLISFYEKMQSDKGSIPDRFSAQQFSDYHSELNMSSLELGDSALYFCASSHRRLGNSNQPQHFGDGTRLSIL.

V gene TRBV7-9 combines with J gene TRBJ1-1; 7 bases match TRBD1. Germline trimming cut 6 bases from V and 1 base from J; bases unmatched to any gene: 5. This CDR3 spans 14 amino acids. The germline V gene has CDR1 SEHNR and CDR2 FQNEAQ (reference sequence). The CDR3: CASRTGTENTEAFF. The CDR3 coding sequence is TGTGCCAGCAGAACCGGGACAGAGAACACTGAAGCTTTCTTT.

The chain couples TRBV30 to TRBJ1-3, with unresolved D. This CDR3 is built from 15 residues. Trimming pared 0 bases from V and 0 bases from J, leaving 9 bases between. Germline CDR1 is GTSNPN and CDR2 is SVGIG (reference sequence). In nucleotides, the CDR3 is TGTGCCTGGAGTGTGAACAGCCGCTCTGGAAACACCATATATTTT. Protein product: CAWSVNSRSGNTIYF.

CDR3 in amino acids: CASSFERNTEAFF. The CDR3 bases are TGTGCCAGCAGCTTCGAGCGGAACACTGAAGCTTTCTTT. J is TRBJ1-1 and V is TRBV5-4, with D unclear. The CDR3 has 13 residues. V was clipped by 2 bases and J by 1 base, with 6 bases between them. Germline CDR1 SGHNT, CDR2 YYREEE (reference sequence).

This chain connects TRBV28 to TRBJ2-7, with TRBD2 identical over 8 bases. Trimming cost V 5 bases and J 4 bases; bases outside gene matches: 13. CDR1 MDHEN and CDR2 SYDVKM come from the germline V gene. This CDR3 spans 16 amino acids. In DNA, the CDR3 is TGTGCCAGCAGTCCGATTACGGGGGGGGCTTTATACGAGCAGTACTTC. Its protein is CASSPITGGALYEQYF.

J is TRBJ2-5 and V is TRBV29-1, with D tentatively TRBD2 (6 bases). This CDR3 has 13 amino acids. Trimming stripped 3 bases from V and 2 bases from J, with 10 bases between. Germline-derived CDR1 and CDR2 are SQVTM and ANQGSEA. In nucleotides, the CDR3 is TGCAGCGTTGAGGGGGGTCGGCAAGAGACCCAGTACTTC. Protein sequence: CSVEGGRQETQYF.

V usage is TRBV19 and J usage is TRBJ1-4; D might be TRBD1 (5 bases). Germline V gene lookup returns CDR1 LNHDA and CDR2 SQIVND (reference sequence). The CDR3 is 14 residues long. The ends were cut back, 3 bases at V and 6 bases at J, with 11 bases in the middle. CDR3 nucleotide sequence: TGTGCCAGTAGTATCTCCTGGGGCCATGAAAAACTGTTTTTT. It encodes CASSISWGHEKLFF.

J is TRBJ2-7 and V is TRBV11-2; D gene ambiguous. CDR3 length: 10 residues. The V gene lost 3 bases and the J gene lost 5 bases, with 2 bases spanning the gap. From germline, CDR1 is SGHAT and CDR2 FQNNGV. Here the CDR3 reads CASSFNEQYF. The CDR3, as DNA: TGTGCCAGCAGCTTCAACGAGCAGTACTTC.

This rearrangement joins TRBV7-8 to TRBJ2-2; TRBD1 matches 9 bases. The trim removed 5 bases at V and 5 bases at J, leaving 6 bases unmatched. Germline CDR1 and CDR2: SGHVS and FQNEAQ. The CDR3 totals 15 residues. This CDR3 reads CASSRQGQGTGELFF. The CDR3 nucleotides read TGTGCCAGCAGCCGACAGGGACAGGGAACCGGGGAGCTGTTTTTT.